Following are 27 T cell receptor beta chains from one sample sequenced in a study of cytomegalovirus exposure and HLA in healthy donors (TCRdb year 2017). To prepare the library, the immunoSEQ multiplex PCR assay was applied. For the multiplex PCR, a mixture combining 60 forward primers for TCR Vbeta segments and 13 reverse primers for TCR Jbeta segments was used. TCRdb holds this immuneACCESS table with in-frame rearrangements only. Some clones are missing; in checked studies, unresolved V genes explain under half, and the rest has no known cause. Present in this sample are tens of thousands of clones, 82% of which were seen just once. Approximately 3.6% of the sample is in the top ten clones. Sequenced sample: PBMCs. All receptors come from a man aged 25-45 years in good health and CMV-seropositive.

The V gene is TRBV11-2, the J gene TRBJ2-7; maybe TRBD1 (8 bases). The CDR3 spans 15 residues. V lost 6 bases and J 1 base, leaving 16 bases between the germline ends. CDR1 SGHAT and CDR2 FQNNGV come from the germline V gene. The CDR3 DNA follows: TGTGCCAGCAGTTTCCACAGGGGGGGATCCTACGAGCAGTACTTC. Translated: CASSFHRGGSYEQYF.

The DNA of the CDR3 is TGTGCCAGCAGCGTAGCCACAGGGGTGGTCACTGAAGCTTTCTTT. This sequence encodes CASSVATGVVTEAFF. The chain carries TRBV9 and TRBJ1-1; 7 bases align to TRBD1. Germline loops: CDR1 SGDLS, CDR2 YYNGEE. This CDR3 is 15 amino acids long. The V and J ends lost 0 bases and 4 bases, in that order; junction bases with no gene match: 6.

V gene TRBV29-1 combines with J gene TRBJ2-2, with a weak D call TRBD1 (6 bases). The CDR3 is 13 residues long. Germline V gene sequence: CDR1 SQVTM, CDR2 ANQGSEA. Trimming took off 7 bases at V and 1 base at J, with 10 bases between the two ends. The CDR3 DNA sequence: TGCAGCGCCAAGACAGGGAACACCGGGGAGCTGTTTTTT. Amino acids: CSAKTGNTGELFF.

This clone has more than one count but fewer than ten. This rearrangement joins TRBV19 to TRBJ1-5; 10 bases are a match to TRBD1. V lost 5 bases and J lost 5; bases outside the gene matches: 6. The CDR3 spans 15 residues. Germline V gives CDR1 LNHDA, CDR2 SQIVND (reference sequence). CDR3 sequence reads: CASSPGTGEYQPQHF. CDR3 DNA sequence: TGTGCCAGTAGTCCCGGGACAGGGGAATATCAGCCCCAGCATTTT.

The J gene is TRBJ2-1, the V gene TRBV7-8; 12 nucleotides line up with TRBD2. J gave up 7 bases and V 5 bases, and 18 bases lay outside the gene matches. CDR1 SGHVS and CDR2 FQNEAQ come from the germline V gene. The CDR3 sequence is 19 residues long. For the CDR3, the DNA is TGTGCCAGCAGCCCACCCTGGGGGCTAGCGGGAGGGCCTGGAAATGAGCAGTTCTTC. Translation gives CASSPPWGLAGGPGNEQFF.

The V call is TRBV10-3, the J call TRBJ1-5, with a weak D call TRBD1 (5 bases). V gave up 4 bases and J gave up 6 bases, with 16 bases separating them. This CDR3 has 15 residues. Germline V gene lookup returns CDR1 ENHRY and CDR2 SYGVKD. The CDR3 DNA is TGTGCCATCAGTGCCGCTAAGGGGTCGGGTCAGCCCCAGCATTTT. It codes for CAISAAKGSGQPQHF.

V usage is TRBV2 and J usage is TRBJ2-3; D is uncertain. This CDR3 comprises 15 residues. Trimming cost V 4 bases and J 4 bases, with 15 bases left between them. CDR1 and CDR2 (germline): SNHLY, FYNNEI. The DNA for the CDR3 is TGTGCCAGCAGTGTGGTGGCAGTGGGCGCAGATACGCAGTATTTT. Translation: CASSVVAVGADTQYF.

The chain recombines TRBV30 with TRBJ2-5; tentatively, D is TRBD2 (6 bases). The J call may be incorrect, as the DNA end agrees better with TRBJ2-7. CDR3 size: 13 residues. The germline CDR1 and CDR2 sequences are GTSNPN and SVGIG (reference sequence). The CDR3 loop is CAWSVSGNYEQYF. For the CDR3, the DNA is TGTGCCTGGAGTGTTAGCGGAAACTACGAGCAGTACTTC.

Points on this clone: Relative to the germline gene, one junction end is altered; a read error may explain this. V gene TRBV5-1 combines with J gene TRBJ2-1; the D gene is possibly TRBD1 (6 bases). The CDR3 is made up of 15 amino acids. Germline lookup yields CDR1 SGHRS and CDR2 YFSETQ. The CDR3 region is CASTLDSFNYNEQFF. The CDR3 DNA is TGCGCCAGCACCTTGGACAGCTTTAACTACAATGAGCAGTTCTTC. Combining the CDR3 with reference TRBV5-1 and TRBJ2-1 gives the whole variable domain KAGVTQTPRYLIKTRGQQVTLSCSPISGHRSVSWYQQTPGQGLQFLFEYFSETQRNKGNFPGRFSGRQFSNSRSEMNVSTLELGDSALYLCASTLDSFNYNEQFFGPGTRLTVL.

CDR3 bases: TGTGCCAGCAGCCCTTCTAGCGGGAGCACCTACAATGAGCAGTTCTTC. Its protein product is CASSPSSGSTYNEQFF. The rearrangement joins TRBV5-4 to TRBJ2-1, with TRBD2 identical over 10 bases. After removal of 4 bases from V and 2 bases from J, the junction contained 6 bases not matched to a gene. There are 16 residues in the CDR3. The V gene's germline CDR1 is SGHNT and CDR2 YYREEE (reference sequence).

The chain links TRBV10-3 to TRBJ1-6; weak D call: TRBD1 (5 bases). V was shortened by 10 bases and J by 9 bases, with 22 bases between the two germline ends. The germline CDR1 and CDR2 sequences are ENHRY and SYGVKD. This CDR3 is built from 15 residues. The CDR3 nucleotides read TGTGCCACCAAAGGGGCCGGGCCGGGCGTTTCACCCCTCCACTTT. Translating it yields CATKGAGPGVSPLHF.

The V and J genes are TRBV10-1 and TRBJ1-3; perhaps TRBD1 as D (6 bases). The germline V gene encodes CDR1 WNHNN and CDR2 SYGVQD (reference sequence). Deletions cut 4 bases from V and 0 bases from J, with 13 bases between. The CDR3 covers 16 residues. CDR3 nucleotide sequence: TGCGCCAGCAGTGCCGGGACATCAATCTCTGGAAACACCATATATTTT. Amino acids: CASSAGTSISGNTIYF.

The chain is built from TRBV18 and TRBJ2-7; D unclear. The CDR3 runs 13 residues. Germline values: CDR1 KGHSH, CDR2 LQKENI. Deletions cut 1 base from V and 2 bases from J, with 6 bases between. The CDR3 is CASSPRVAYEQYF. Here the CDR3 DNA reads TGTGCCAGCTCACCACGAGTAGCCTACGAGCAGTACTTC.

This clone has a single count. The chain recombines TRBV4-1 with TRBJ2-7, with D possibly being TRBD1 (6 bases). The CDR3 is 14 residues long. Germline V gives CDR1 MGHRA, CDR2 YSYEKL. V lost 2 bases and J 5 bases, leaving 13 bases between the germline ends. In nucleotides, the CDR3 is TGCGCCAGCAGCCAACCGGGACACCTAGACGAGCAGTACTTC. This gives the protein CASSQPGHLDEQYF.

V usage is TRBV7-9 and J usage is TRBJ2-1; TRBD2 matches 9 bases. The CDR3 sequence is 17 residues long. J gave up 4 bases and V 5 bases, and 12 bases lay outside the gene matches. The V gene's germline CDR1 is SEHNR and CDR2 FQNEAQ (reference sequence). CDR3 nucleotide sequence: TGTGCCAGCAGCCCAGCCCGTCGGGCGGGAGGGTACAATGAGCAGTTCTTC. This gives the protein CASSPARRAGGYNEQFF. The whole variable domain, filled in from reference TRBV7-9 and TRBJ2-1, reads DTGVSQNPRHKITKRGQNVTFRCDPISEHNRLYWYRQTLGQGPEFLTYFQNEAQLEKSRLLSDRFSAERPKGSFSTLEIQRTEQGDSAMYLCASSPARRAGGYNEQFFGPGTRLTVL.

V is TRBV2 and J is TRBJ2-5, with D perhaps TRBD1 (5 bases). Germline CDR1 and CDR2: SNHLY and FYNNEI. The CDR3 sequence is 13 residues long. Trimming removed 7 bases at V and 9 bases at J, with 18 bases between. CDR3 sequence (DNA): TGTGCCAGCATTGCGACAGTGTCATTGGCCCAGTACTTC. Encoded protein: CASIATVSLAQYF. Full variable domain (rest looked up from reference TRBV2 and TRBJ2-5): EPEVTQTPSHQVTQMGQEVILRCVPISNHLYFYWYRQILGQKVEFLVSFYNNEISEKSEIFDDQFSVERPDGSNFTLKIRSTKLEDSAMYFCASIATVSLAQYFGPGTRLLVL.

This clone was counted between two and nine times. The chain is built from TRBV27 and TRBJ2-3; 13 bases map to TRBD2. Trimming at V came to 5 bases and at J to 4 bases, leaving 6 bases not matched to a gene. Germline V CDR1 and CDR2: MNHEY, SMNVEV (reference sequence). This CDR3 comprises 16 residues. The chain's CDR3 is CASSPLAGGPADTQYF. The CDR3 DNA reads as TGTGCCAGCAGTCCACTAGCGGGAGGGCCCGCAGATACGCAGTATTTT.

This clone turned up a few times. The DNA of the CDR3 is TGTGCCAGTACTCCCGGAAGGGGACAGTCCTACAATGAGCAGTTCTTC. It specifies CASTPGRGQSYNEQFF. V gene TRBV19 combines with J gene TRBJ2-1; 7 nucleotides agree with TRBD1. The CDR3 covers 16 residues. After removal of 7 bases from V and 1 base from J, the junction contained 10 bases not matched to a gene. Germline V gene data show CDR1 as LNHDA and CDR2 as SQIVND (reference sequence).

This sequence joins TRBV7-6 and TRBJ2-7; 7 positions agree with TRBD1. The length of the CDR3 is 14 residues. The J segment lost 4 bases and the V segment lost 1 base, leaving 4 bases of the junction unmatched. The germline V gene encodes CDR1 SGHVS and CDR2 FNYEAQ. The CDR3 region has the DNA TGTGCCAGCAGCTTAGACAGGGGCGAATACGAGCAGTACTTC. It translates to CASSLDRGEYEQYF.

This chain joins TRBV30 and TRBJ2-7; 7 bases agree with TRBD2. CDR3 length: 11 residues. V was pared by 3 bases and J by 4 bases, with 0 bases of the junction left unmatched. CDR1 and CDR2 (germline): GTSNPN, SVGIG (reference sequence). The CDR3 region has the DNA TGTGCCTGGAGGCGGGAGTACGAGCAGTACTTC. This codes for CAWRREYEQYF.

A word on this clone: This sample also contains other DNA sequences that code for the same CDR3. This sequence joins TRBV7-8 and TRBJ1-5; no clear D gene. There are 12 residues in the CDR3. V was trimmed by 6 bases and J by 4 bases, leaving 7 bases between them. Germline loops: CDR1 SGHVS, CDR2 FQNEAQ. CDR3 in amino acids: CASSRDNQPQHF. The DNA for the CDR3 is TGTGCCAGCAGTCGCGATAATCAGCCCCAGCATTTT.

This clone was picked up one time. The chain joins TRBV27 to TRBJ2-2, with TRBD2 identical over 7 bases. J gave up 7 bases and V 3 bases, and 8 bases lay outside the gene matches. The germline V gene encodes CDR1 MNHEY and CDR2 SMNVEV (reference sequence). This CDR3 has 15 amino acids. CDR3 in amino acids: CASSFGGRAVGELFF. The CDR3 DNA reads TGTGCCAGCAGTTTTGGAGGGAGGGCGGTCGGGGAGCTGTTTTTT.

The chain recombines TRBV7-9 with TRBJ2-7; 7 bases fit TRBD1. Germline V CDR1 and CDR2: SEHNR, FQNEAQ (reference sequence). V lost 4 bases and J lost 2; bases outside the gene matches: 8. This CDR3 has 15 residues. The CDR3 nucleotides are TGTGCCAGCAGCTCCCGGGACAGTGTTCCCTACGAGCAGTACTTC. Its protein is CASSSRDSVPYEQYF.

In nucleotides, the CDR3 is TGTGCCAGCGGGGACAGGGCAAATAGCAATCAGCCCCAGCATTTT. It encodes CASGDRANSNQPQHF. The V call is TRBV6-5, the J call TRBJ1-5; the match to TRBD1 covers 9 bases. The V segment lost 8 bases and the J segment 0 bases; nucleotides outside the gene matches: 5. The CDR3 is 15 amino acids. Germline assignment: CDR1 MNHEY and CDR2 SVGAGI.

The chain joins TRBV15 to TRBJ2-6; the D gene is possibly TRBD2 (5 bases). Germline V gene data show CDR1 as LNHNV and CDR2 as YYDKDF (reference sequence). Trimming shortened V by 4 bases and J by 1 base, and 11 bases separated the two germline ends. CDR3 length: 16 amino acids. The CDR3 sequence: CATSKDGGSGANVLTF. Written as DNA, the CDR3 is TGTGCCACCAGCAAGGACGGCGGGTCTGGGGCCAACGTCCTGACTTTC.

The J gene is TRBJ2-7, the V gene TRBV4-3; D not certain. Germline lookup yields CDR1 LGHNA and CDR2 YSLEER. V was shortened by 0 bases and J by 2 bases, with 11 bases between the two germline ends. This CDR3 spans 15 amino acids. The CDR3 sequence is CASSQDRVPTYEQYF. CDR3 sequence (DNA): TGCGCCAGCAGCCAAGATCGGGTACCAACCTACGAGCAGTACTTC.

This clone was seen just once. As DNA, the CDR3 is TGTGCCAGCAGCACAGAACAGGGTTCGAACACTGAAGCTTTCTTT. It specifies CASSTEQGSNTEAFF. The J gene is TRBJ1-1, the V gene TRBV7-9; D possibly corresponds to TRBD1 (6 bases). The germline CDR1 and CDR2 sequences are SEHNR and FQNEAQ (reference sequence). The CDR3 totals 15 residues. V was shortened by 5 bases and J by 1 base, with 14 bases between the two germline ends.